This TCR beta chain was captured in a study of T cells after yellow fever vaccination. Findings and caveats of the study: Few clonotypes appeared in both CD4 and CD8 compartments.

MiXCR was run by TCRdb on the 5' RACE reads, yielding one entry per CDR3 protein. Here the sample spans around 250,000 distinct CDR3 sequences, roughly 5% being singletons. Germline assignment: CDR1 DFQATT and CDR2 SNEGSKA (reference sequence). The CDR3 has 13 residues. As regards this clonotype: Its antigen is currently unknown.

J is TRBJ1-1 and V is TRBV20-1, with D tentatively TRBD1 (6 bases). The TCR was taken from a man aged 18 to 29 who received the YFV17D yellow fever vaccine. This sample comprised CD4+ T cells sorted from PBMCs, obtained on the day of the yellow fever booster vaccination. This chain's CDR3 is CRGDNPMNTEAFF. The CDR3 nucleotides are TGCAGGGGGGACAACCCCATGAACACTGAAGCTTTCTTT.